What follows is one T cell receptor (beta chain) and its context. Its matching antigen is unknown. One base away lies a much larger clone, so this may be a sequencing read error. After removal of 8 bases from V and 6 bases from J, the junction contained 11 bases not matched to a gene. From germline, CDR1 is MNHEY and CDR2 SVGAGI. The CDR3 sequence is 15 residues long. This record belongs to a study of breast tumors, draining lymph nodes, adjacent tissues. Findings and limits, study-wide: Compared with lymph nodes, tumors were less diverse; compared with nontumor tissue, more. Luminal-like breast cancer showed significantly higher tumor–nontumor repertoire similarity than basal-like. Tumor T cell lymph node origin was a supported hypothesis, not proven.

The lymph nodes were axillary draining lymph nodes from breast cancer patients. TCRdb recomputed calls from the multiplex PCR reads with MiXCR, one row per CDR3 protein. The sample consists of approximately 280,000 distinct CDR3 sequences, around 30% of them appearing once. The sequencing input was axillary lymph node tissue. This chain joins TRBV6-5 and TRBJ2-7; TRBD2 matches at 12 bases. The source of this sequence is a female donor with breast cancer. Some clones in this sample may be carry-over from other donors' samples. DNA for the CDR3: TGTGCCAGCGGCCCTGGACTAGCGGGACGTGGCGAGCAGTACTTC. It specifies CASGPGLAGRGEQYF.